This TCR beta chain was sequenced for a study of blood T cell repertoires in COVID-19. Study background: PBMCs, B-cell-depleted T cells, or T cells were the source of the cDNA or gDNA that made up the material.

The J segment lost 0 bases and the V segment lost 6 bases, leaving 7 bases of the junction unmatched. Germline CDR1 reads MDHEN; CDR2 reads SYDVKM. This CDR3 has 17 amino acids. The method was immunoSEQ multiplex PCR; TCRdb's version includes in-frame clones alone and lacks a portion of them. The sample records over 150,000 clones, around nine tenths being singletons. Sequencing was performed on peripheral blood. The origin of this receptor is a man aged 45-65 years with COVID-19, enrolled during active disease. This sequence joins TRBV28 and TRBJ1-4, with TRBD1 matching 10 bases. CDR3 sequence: CASRVDRGVATNEKLFF. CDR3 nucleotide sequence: TGTGCCAGCAGGGTGGACAGGGGGGTCGCAACTAATGAAAAACTGTTTTTT. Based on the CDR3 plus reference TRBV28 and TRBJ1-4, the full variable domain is DVKVTQSSRYLVKRTGEKVFLECVQDMDHENMFWYRQDPGLGLRLIYFSYDVKMKEKGDIPEGYSVSREKKERFSLILESASTNQTSMYLCASRVDRGVATNEKLFFGSGTQLSVL.